These 22 T cell receptor beta chains were sequenced from one sample in a study of T cells of healthy individuals. TCRdb reanalysed the 5' RACE reads using MiXCR and keeps one entry per CDR3 protein. The sample records around 90,000 distinct CDR3 sequences, about 5% being singletons. These receptors were collected from a female donor in good health.

This clonotype has only a few counts. The chain has TRBV7-2 and TRBJ1-5; D is uncertain. V lost 5 bases and J 0 bases, leaving 14 bases between the germline ends. Germline CDR1 SGHTA, CDR2 FQGNSA. The CDR3 sequence is 16 residues long. The CDR3 reads CASSPRSINSNQPQHF. The CDR3 DNA is TGTGCCAGCAGCCCTCGAAGCATTAATAGCAATCAGCCCCAGCATTTT.

The chain combines TRBV7-2 with TRBJ1-1; D remains ambiguous. Germline V gene data show CDR1 as SGHTA and CDR2 as FQGNSA. V shed 6 bases and J shed 0 bases, with 8 bases lying between them. The CDR3 length is 13 residues. DNA of the CDR3: TGTGCCAGCAGGAGGGAACTGAACACTGAAGCTTTCTTT. Protein sequence: CASRRELNTEAFF.

There are many counts of this clonotype. The junction departs from the called germline gene at one end, perhaps through a read error. The chain joins TRBV7-9 to TRBJ1-1; D not certain. The CDR3 has 8 amino acids. Germline loops: CDR1 SEHNR, CDR2 FQNEAQ (reference sequence). CDR3 sequence reads: CASSTRVF. CDR3 DNA: TGTGCCAGCAGCACCCGAGTCTTT.

This clonotype was observed at least ten times. The chain joins TRBV6-5 to TRBJ2-3, with TRBD2 as a possible D gene (6 bases). V was pared by 8 bases and J by 2 bases, with 11 bases between. The CDR3 runs 13 residues. CDR1 is MNHEY and CDR2 is SVGAGI in the germline V gene. The CDR3 region is CASAGGHTDTQYF. The CDR3 bases are TGTGCCAGCGCCGGGGGTCACACAGATACGCAGTATTTT.

In its sample, this clonotype was seen many times. This chain connects TRBV29-1 to TRBJ2-7; 13 bases fit TRBD2. The CDR3 is 13 residues long. Trimming cost V 7 bases and J 6 bases; bases outside gene matches: 6. Germline V gene sequence: CDR1 SQVTM, CDR2 ANQGSEA. DNA for the CDR3: TGCAGCGCTCTGGGACTAGCGGGAAGCGAGCAGTACTTC. Its translation is CSALGLAGSEQYF.

V gene TRBV21-1 combines with J gene TRBJ2-7; the table's D call, TRBD2, was not checked against the DNA. TRBV21-1 is classified as a pseudogene. The CDR3 totals 14 residues. The CDR3 DNA sequence: TGTGCCAGCAGCAAAGGGAGGGACTCCTACGAGCAGTACTTC. This translates into CASSKGRDSYEQYF.

The CDR3: CAWGVAGTPSYEQYF. CDR3 sequence (DNA): TGTGCCTGGGGAGTCGCCGGGACACCTTCCTACGAGCAGTACTTC. The chain recombines TRBV30 with TRBJ2-7; the D gene is possibly TRBD1 (6 bases). V was cut by 5 bases and J by 1 base, with 18 bases left in between. The CDR3 sequence is 15 residues long. CDR1 GTSNPN and CDR2 SVGIG come from the germline V gene (reference sequence).

The chain recombines TRBV4-1 with TRBJ2-7; weak D call: TRBD1 (9 bases). The CDR3 is 15 amino acids. Per germline, CDR1 MGHRA and CDR2 YSYEKL. Trimming shortened V by 6 bases and J by 3 bases, and 18 bases separated the two germline ends. CDR3 amino acids: CASRAGDRANYEQYF. CDR3 coding DNA: TGCGCCAGCAGAGCGGGGGACAGGGCCAACTACGAGCAGTACTTC.

This clonotype has more than one count but fewer than ten. The chain couples TRBV18 to TRBJ2-1; D not resolved. V lost 4 bases to trimming and J lost 7 bases, with 11 bases between them. The CDR3 has 13 residues. Germline values: CDR1 KGHSH, CDR2 LQKENI. As DNA, the CDR3 is TGTGCCAGCTCACGTAGCTTATCGAATGAGCAGTTCTTC. Translation: CASSRSLSNEQFF. The full variable domain, completed using reference TRBV18 and TRBJ2-1, is NAGVMQNPRHLVRRRGQEARLRCSPMKGHSHVYWYRQLPEEGLKFMVYLQKENIIDESGMPKERFSAEFPKEGPSILRIQQVVRGDSAAYFCASSRSLSNEQFFGPGTRLTVL.

In this sample, this clonotype turned up many times. The chain is built from TRBV6-5 and TRBJ2-7; 9 bases line up with TRBD1. This CDR3 contains 15 residues. From germline, CDR1 is MNHEY and CDR2 SVGAGI. Trimming took 6 bases from V and 1 from J; bases not matched to a gene: 7. This chain's CDR3 is CASSTPGQGSYEQYF. CDR3 DNA sequence: TGTGCCAGCAGCACCCCGGGACAGGGTTCCTACGAGCAGTACTTC.

The V gene is TRBV30, the J gene TRBJ2-1; TRBD2 matches 8 bases. V lost 4 bases, J lost 7 bases, and 15 bases stayed unmatched. CDR3 length: 16 residues. CDR1 and CDR2 (germline): GTSNPN, SVGIG (reference sequence). The CDR3 nucleotides read TGTGCCTGGAAGGAGAAAAGCGGGAGAAAAGGAAATGAGCAGTTCTTC. It is translated as CAWKEKSGRKGNEQFF.

This clonotype came up a few times. The rearrangement links TRBV19 to TRBJ2-7; D is uncertain. Germline lookup yields CDR1 LNHDA and CDR2 SQIVND (reference sequence). The CDR3 spans 13 residues. The germline V and J ends were trimmed by 5 bases and 4 bases, with 12 bases remaining between them. The DNA for the CDR3 is TGTGCCAGTAGTCTTCGCAAGGAGTACGAGCAGTACTTC. Encoded protein: CASSLRKEYEQYF.

This clonotype was counted ten times or more. The chain links TRBV6-5 to TRBJ1-4, with 7 bases that match TRBD1. The CDR3 contains 13 residues. V was clipped by 6 bases and J by 10 bases; unmatched bases: 8. CDR1 and CDR2 (germline): MNHEY, SVGAGI. CDR3 loop: CASRPQGEGKLFF. The CDR3 DNA reads as TGTGCCAGCAGACCCCAGGGGGAGGGAAAACTGTTTTTT.

This clonotype was seen repeatedly, ten times or more. V and J are TRBV6-5 and TRBJ1-6, with unresolved D. The CDR3 is made up of 14 amino acids. Looked up from germline, CDR1 is MNHEY and CDR2 is SVGAGI. Trimming cost V 7 bases and J 7 bases, with 14 bases left between them. The CDR3 is CASTETGINSPLHF. CDR3 nucleotides: TGTGCCAGCACCGAGACGGGGATCAATTCACCCCTCCACTTT.

This clonotype has a count of ten or more. CDR3 amino acids: CASRRGGNYGYTF. DNA of the CDR3: TGTGCCAGCAGACGGGGCGGTAACTATGGCTACACCTTC. The chain couples TRBV12-3 or TRBV12-4 to TRBJ1-2; D might be TRBD1 (5 bases). The length of the CDR3 is 13 residues. Deletions cut 6 bases from V and 1 base from J, with 9 bases between.

This chain uses TRBV18 with TRBJ2-3; the match to TRBD1 covers 7 bases. Unmatched junction bases numbered 10, after V lost 4 bases and J lost 0 bases. Germline lookup yields CDR1 KGHSH and CDR2 LQKENI. This CDR3 has 17 amino acids. CDR3 DNA: TGTGCCAGCTCACGGGCCGGGACAGCAACTAGCACAGATACGCAGTATTTT. Its translation is CASSRAGTATSTDTQYF.

This clonotype was detected ten times or more. The chain couples TRBV12-3 or TRBV12-4 to TRBJ2-1; 12 bases are shared with TRBD2. This CDR3 region has 14 residues. The trim removed 5 bases at V and 6 bases at J, leaving 2 bases unmatched. CDR3 protein: CASSPSGRANEQFF. DNA of the CDR3: TGTGCCAGCAGTCCTAGCGGGAGGGCCAATGAGCAGTTCTTC.

This clonotype was observed many times. The V gene is TRBV27, the J gene TRBJ2-1, with D uncertain. Trimming pared 2 bases from V and 1 base from J, leaving 12 bases between. The CDR3 is 16 residues long. Germline CDR1 MNHEY, CDR2 SMNVEV (reference sequence). As DNA, the CDR3 is TGTGCCAGCAGTTTAGAAGCAACAGAATCCTACAATGAGCAGTTCTTC. Its translation: CASSLEATESYNEQFF.

This clonotype was counted many times. This chain links TRBV7-2 with TRBJ2-3; 8 bases are shared with TRBD2. V shed 3 bases, J shed 1 base, and the junction held 9 bases outside the gene matches. Germline V gene lookup returns CDR1 SGHTA and CDR2 FQGNSA. The CDR3 is 17 residues long. CDR3 in DNA: TGTGCCAGCAGCTTCACTAGCGGCCTCCGTGGCACAGATACGCAGTATTTT. This codes for CASSFTSGLRGTDTQYF.

This clonotype was seen at least ten times. The chain links TRBV4-1 to TRBJ2-1; 7 bases fit TRBD2. The CDR3 consists of 17 residues. CDR1 and CDR2 (germline): MGHRA, YSYEKL. V shed 1 base and J 4 bases; nucleotides not matched to a gene: 10. The CDR3 protein is CASSQARAGISYNEQFF. CDR3 nucleotide sequence: TGCGCCAGCAGCCAAGCAAGAGCGGGAATTTCGTACAATGAGCAGTTCTTC.

This clonotype was seen ten or more times. The chain joins TRBV20-1 to TRBJ1-5; D is unresolved. Germline-derived CDR1 and CDR2 are DFQATT and SNEGSKA (reference sequence). The CDR3 has 12 amino acids. V was pared by 6 bases and J by 1 base, with 7 bases between. The CDR3 protein is CSARRSNQPQHF. The CDR3 coding sequence is TGCAGTGCCAGACGGAGCAATCAGCCCCAGCATTTT.

The chain recombines TRBV3-1 with TRBJ2-1; 11 nucleotides line up with TRBD2. Per the germline V gene, CDR1 is LGHDT and CDR2 is YNNKEL (reference sequence). The CDR3 is 15 amino acids. After removal of 4 bases from V and 7 bases from J, the junction contained 6 bases not matched to a gene. The DNA for the CDR3 is TGTGCCAGCAGCCGGGGGGGGACTAGCGGTAATGAGCAGTTCTTC. It codes for CASSRGGTSGNEQFF.